This TCR beta chain was captured in a study of T cell repertoires in cytomegalovirus infection. On the study more broadly: Indications of both CMV infection and matching HLA type were provided by public TCR beta signatures.

From the reads, TCRdb called clonotypes with MiXCR, one entry per CDR3 protein. The table shows some 920,000 distinct CDR3 sequences, with less than 35% occurring only once. Study outcomes and limitations: The study found HLA-C-restricted CMV-specific TCR beta clonotypes dominating the ex vivo response.

Notes on this clonotype: Its specificity is not known.

The sequence derives from a human donor in good health (CMV status not recorded). Some clones in this sample may be carry-over from other donors' samples. The starting material was cultured CD8+ T cells from PBMCs, obtained from culture after CMV antigen stimulation.

The CDR3 here is CATSETRGTDTQYF. The DNA for the CDR3 is TGTGCCACCAGTGAGACAAGGGGGACCGATACGCAGTATTTT. This sequence joins TRBV24-1 and TRBJ2-3, with D possibly being TRBD1 (6 bases). The CDR3 is made up of 14 amino acids. Germline V CDR1 and CDR2: KGHDR, SFDVKD. V lost 4 bases to trimming and J lost 6 bases, with 13 bases between them.